The next 14 T cell receptor beta chains were all read from a single sample in a study of blood T cell repertoires in COVID-19. Measured with immunoSEQ multiplex PCR; TCRdb has only the in-frame clones, and not every one. Found here are 30,000 to 35,000 clones, 85% of them singletons; the top ten hold approximately 15%. The sequenced sample consisted of peripheral blood. These TCRs come from a human donor with acute or convalescent COVID-19. The donor label of this sample is uncertain.

CDR3 DNA: TGTGCCAGCAGTGAGAGCGGGAGGAGCACCGGGGAGCTGTTTTTT. As protein: CASSESGRSTGELFF. The chain links TRBV28 to TRBJ2-2; 9 bases match TRBD2. This CDR3 spans 15 amino acids. The V segment lost 5 bases and the J segment 4 bases; nucleotides outside the gene matches: 5. Germline CDR1 is MDHEN and CDR2 is SYDVKM.

The V and J genes are TRBV5-5 and TRBJ2-1; TRBD1 agrees at 9 bases. CDR3 length equals 16 residues. V was pared by 2 bases and J by 12 bases, with 15 bases of the junction left unmatched. Germline assignment: CDR1 SGHKS and CDR2 YYEKEE (reference sequence). In nucleotides, the CDR3 is TGTGCCAGCAGCTTCTTACAGGGGGCTCGGGAGGCTACGCAGTTCTTC. It encodes CASSFLQGAREATQFF.

The CDR3: CASSLLGQNYGYTF. The DNA of the CDR3 is TGTGCCAGCAGCCTACTCGGACAGAACTATGGCTACACCTTC. The chain carries TRBV3-1 (or the pseudogene TRBV3-2) and TRBJ1-2, with D maybe TRBD1 (6 bases). The germline CDR1 and CDR2 sequences are LGHDT and YNNKEL (reference sequence). This CDR3 spans 14 amino acids. V lost 4 bases and J 2 bases, leaving 11 bases between the germline ends.

The V gene is TRBV11-2, the J gene TRBJ2-1, with a weak D call TRBD2 (6 bases). CDR3 length: 16 residues. CDR1 and CDR2 (germline): SGHAT, FQNNGV. V lost 0 bases, J lost 1 base, and 10 bases lay in between. The CDR3 bases are TGTGCCAGCAGCTTAGATGGGCGGGATTCCTACAATGAGCAGTTCTTC. Encoded protein: CASSLDGRDSYNEQFF. The complete variable domain, with remaining parts taken from reference TRBV11-2 and TRBJ2-1, reads EAGVAQSPRYKIIEKRQSVAFWCNPISGHATLYWYQQILGQGPKLLIQFQNNGVVDDSQLPKDRFSAERLKGVDSTLKIQPAKLEDSAVYLCASSLDGRDSYNEQFFGPGTRLTVL.

The V call is TRBV7-3, the J call TRBJ2-1; D not certain. The CDR3 sequence is 12 residues long. Germline CDR1 reads SGHTA; CDR2 reads FQGTGA. V lost 5 bases and J lost 6, with 8 bases in between. In nucleotides, the CDR3 is TGTGCCAGCAGCCGGCTAGGCAATGAGCAGTTCTTC. It specifies CASSRLGNEQFF.

The chain couples TRBV4-3 to TRBJ2-5; 8 bases fit TRBD2. V shed 4 bases, J shed 2 bases, and the junction held 6 bases outside the gene matches. Germline CDR1 LGHNA, CDR2 YSLEER. The CDR3 length is 15 residues. The CDR3 DNA sequence: TGCGCCAGCAGCCGGTTTGGGACTAGTCAAGAGACCCAGTACTTC. Encoded protein: CASSRFGTSQETQYF.

The V call is TRBV7-2, the J call TRBJ2-3, with D unresolved. Germline CDR1 is SGHTA and CDR2 is FQGNSA. The CDR3 runs 12 residues. Trimming took off 4 bases at V and 2 bases at J, with 4 bases between the two ends. The CDR3 spells CASSSNTDTQYF. The CDR3 coding sequence is TGTGCCAGCAGCTCCAACACAGATACGCAGTATTTT.

The CDR3 coding sequence is TGTGCCTGCATTCTCCCGGGAACAAAAAACATTCAGTACTTC. It specifies CACILPGTKNIQYF. This chain links TRBV30 with TRBJ2-4; D is perhaps TRBD2 (5 bases). The CDR3 covers 14 residues. Germline V gives CDR1 GTSNPN, CDR2 SVGIG (reference sequence). The V gene lost 6 bases and the J gene lost 4 bases, with 16 bases spanning the gap.

The chain employs TRBV19 and TRBJ1-1; 9 bases match TRBD1. J gave up 13 bases and V 4 bases, and 13 bases lay outside the gene matches. CDR3 length: 14 amino acids. Germline assignment: CDR1 LNHDA and CDR2 SQIVND (reference sequence). The CDR3 region has the DNA TGTGCCAGTAGTACGAGCTGGGACAGGGAGTATGGTTTCTTT. This encodes CASSTSWDREYGFF.

The chain is built from TRBV12-3 or TRBV12-4 and TRBJ2-1, with a weak D call TRBD2 (6 bases). Trimming took 1 base from V and 8 from J, leaving 6 bases between them. The CDR3 loop spans 12 amino acids. CDR3 nucleotides: TGTGCCAGCAGTTTAGGGGGGGATGAGCAGTTCTTC. This codes for CASSLGGDEQFF.

This clone was observed once. The genes are TRBV11-1 and TRBJ2-3; 7 bases agree with TRBD2. The ends lost 5 bases at V and 1 base at J; junction bases unmatched: 3. From germline, CDR1 is SGHAT and CDR2 FQDESV (reference sequence). CDR3 length equals 14 residues. CDR3 nucleotide sequence: TGTGCCAGCAGCGACACTAGCGGCACAGATACGCAGTATTTT. Translating gives CASSDTSGTDTQYF.

V usage is TRBV7-2 and J usage is TRBJ2-3, with 11 bases identical to TRBD2. The CDR3 totals 16 residues. The V and J ends lost 6 bases and 1 base, in that order; junction bases with no gene match: 6. CDR1 SGHTA and CDR2 FQGNSA come from the germline V gene. Here the CDR3 DNA reads TGTGCCAGCAGTGTAGCGGGGGGGCTTGGCACAGATACGCAGTATTTT. It codes for CASSVAGGLGTDTQYF.

The chain has TRBV21-1 and TRBJ1-5; the table's D call, TRBD1, was not checked against the DNA. TRBV21-1 corresponds to a pseudogene. This CDR3 has 17 residues. The CDR3 loop is CASSKWGGQGASQPQHF. CDR3 coding DNA: TGTGCCAGCAGCAAATGGGGGGGACAGGGGGCAAGCCAGCCCCAGCATTTT.

DNA for the CDR3: TGTGCCAGTAGTCCACAGGGGGCCCTAAATCAGCCCCAGCATTTT. Its protein is CASSPQGALNQPQHF. The chain carries TRBV19 and TRBJ1-5, with TRBD1 matching over 9 bases. This CDR3 has 15 residues. Germline values: CDR1 LNHDA, CDR2 SQIVND (reference sequence). J lost 4 bases, V lost 5 bases, and 6 bases had no gene match. Variable domain in full (rest from reference TRBV19 and TRBJ1-5): DGGITQSPKYLFRKEGQNVTLSCEQNLNHDAMYWYRQDPGQGLRLIYYSQIVNDFQKGDIAEGYSVSREKKESFPLTVTSAQKNPTAFYLCASSPQGALNQPQHFGDGTRLSIL.